This record covers a single TCR beta chain. These data come from a study of blood T cell repertoires in COVID-19. Study details: Material from acute and convalescent COVID-19 was sourced from the United States, Italy and Spain. T cells, B-cell-depleted T cells, or PBMCs supplied cDNA or gDNA.

There are 14 residues in the CDR3. Germline CDR1 and CDR2: SGHTA and FQGNSA. The germline V and J ends were trimmed by 1 base and 1 base, with 7 bases remaining between them. Original methodology: Amplification with reference gene primers provided the estimates of nucleated cell counts. Measured with immunoSEQ multiplex PCR; TCRdb has only the in-frame clones, and not every one. V and J calls and clone size are as listed in that table; D and trimming were resolved from the DNA. The sample holds some 110,000 clones, about 90% seen once. V gene TRBV7-2 combines with J gene TRBJ1-1, with unresolved D. Sequenced sample: peripheral blood. The TCR was taken from a man in his 70s who had recovered from COVID-19. CDR3 DNA sequence: TGTGCCAGCAGCTTAGGAGCGTGGAACACTGAAGCTTTCTTT. Its protein is CASSLGAWNTEAFF.